The source of this T cell receptor beta chain is a study of T cell responses to AZD1222 COVID-19 vaccine (dated by TCRdb to the early 2020s). Study-level background: Because spike-specific TCR depth and breadth did not differ between the two schedules, AZD1222 recipients who got a second dose at roughly 4 weeks were pooled with those who got a second dose at roughly 12 weeks. TCR sequencing covered 230 to 250 trial participants: 200 to 220 given two doses of AZD1222 and approximately 26 given two doses of MenACWY control vaccine. Enrollment into the trials was organized by age into subgroups of 18-55, 56-69 and 70-plus years, and those subgroups contained about 150, 27 and 61 TCR-sequenced participants, respectively. On the study overall, not on this receptor specifically: Most participants were white British and females outnumbered males, and the authors suggested that clonal diversity may have been underestimated. The whole spike protein was spanned by vaccine-associated CD4 TCRs, and dominant responses were seen in regions 160-218 and 743-854. The 56-69-year group was small, and its depth increase did not reach significance, likely because of low power. After two AZD1222 doses, spike-specific TCR breadth and depth were significantly higher than at day 0 and than in MenACWY recipients. Conclusions about previously exposed vaccinees are limited because only a handful of AZD1222 recipients were SARS-CoV-2 seropositive at baseline. Reportedly, almost half of the unique spike-specific TCRs recognized epitopes lying outside the regions that are mutated in the B.1.351 and B.1.1.7 variants. Because no day 14 peak-response samples were available, repertoires were characterized only after the peak T cell response.

CDR1 and CDR2 (SQVTM, ANQGSEA) derive from the germline V gene. Inclusive of the bounding cysteine and phenylalanine, the CDR3 is 15 residues long. Only the CDR3 DNA stays, 45 bases, in frame from base 1. The V end gives up 7 bases and the J end 6 bases, leaving 13 bases in the junction not matched to a gene. The CDR3 regions of human TCRbeta chains were analyzed by immunosequencing. In the paper's pipeline: Repertoire TCRs were checked for matches against a reference library of SARS-CoV-2-specific TCRs that had been generated using the MIRA antigen-specificity platform. Breadth was defined as the fraction of unique TCRs that were SARS-CoV-2-associated, and depth was defined as the fraction of total T cells that were SARS-CoV-2-associated. Each spike-specific TCR was assigned to its reactive spike region and to a CD4 or CD8 class using the MIRA data. Log10-transformed breadth and depth values were compared by one-way ANOVA with Sidak's multiple comparisons tests. TCRdb limited this immuneACCESS table to in-frame rearrangements with V and J called. A share of clones is missing; checked studies link under half to unresolved V genes, and the rest is unexplained. V, J and clone size are those of that table, while D and trimming were read from the DNA. This sample gives 84,000 or so clones in total; around 90% of them show up just once. 2% to 2.5% of the sample is in the top ten clones.

Turning to this clone: The antigen it recognizes is unknown. No base-level quality is on record; no much larger clone is a single base apart.

This specimen's time point label, interpreted: baseline before first vaccination. Samples from vaccinated people were obtained from the UK trials COV001 and COV002, which included a single-blind randomized controlled phase 2/3 trial of AZD1222 (ChAdOx1 nCoV-19) in healthy adults. For TCRbeta chain sequencing, PBMC samples from trial participants were taken at day 0 and at day 28 after the second dose. The chain couples TRBV29-1 to TRBJ2-1; 9 of the junction bases match TRBD2. The clonotype was recovered from an adult in good health. The sequencing here drew on peripheral blood, taken on day 0 of AZD1222 vaccination. The nucleotide sequence is TGCAGCGCTTCACCTTTAGCGGGAGTAAGCAATGAGCAGTTCTTC. The encoded protein is CSASPLAGVSNEQFF.